The rows below give T cell receptor beta chains drawn from one sample of a study of shared T cell receptors in the human thymus. Sequenced by immunoSEQ multiplex PCR; TCRdb stores in-frame clones only, minus some. The table has some 760,000 clones, over 75% seen once; the top ten hold under 0.012%. This same sample was also part of a study on human thymus T cells.

Input material: thymocytes. The receptors were sampled from a girl under three years old with a congenital heart defect. CDR3s include the opening cysteine and the closing phenylalanine or tryptophan. D genes are given only for firm matches. A row's size may be missing; if present it is once, few, many or a size class.

NA TRBJ2-3 TRBD2 TRBV9 TGTGCCAGCAGCGAAATTAGCGGGGGCGGAGATACGCAGTATTTT CASSEISGGGDTQYF
NA TRBJ1-1 NA TRBV6-5 TGTGCCAGCAGGGGGGGGGATTTGAACACTGAAGCTTTCTTT CASRGGDLNTEAFF
NA TRBJ1-2 NA TRBV10-3 TGTGCCATCAGTGATAGCCCTGAGGGTAACTATGGCTACACCTTC CAISDSPEGNYGYTF
NA TRBJ1-6 NA TRBV6-1 TGTGCCAGCAGTCGGGACACGAGGAATTCCCCCCTCCACTTT CASSRDTRNSPLHF
NA TRBJ2-7 NA TRBV4-1 TGCGCCAGCCGCACGTCCCTAGCGCGGAGCTCCTACGAGCAGTACTTC CASRTSLARSSYEQYF
NA TRBJ2-2 NA TRBV7-2 TGTGCCAGCAGCTTAGCGCGCCGGACAGCCACGAACACCGGGGAGCTGTTTTTT CASSLARRTATNTGELFF
NA TRBJ2-5 TRBD2 TRBV30 TGTGCCTGGAGTTGGGGGGGACTAGCCGAAGAGACCCAGTACTTC CAWSWGGLAEETQYF
NA TRBJ2-6 NA TRBV4-1 TGCGCCAGCAGCCAAGATGGCGGCTTATCTGGGGCCAACGTCCTGACTTTC CASSQDGGLSGANVLTF
few TRBJ1-6 NA TRBV19 TGTGCCAGTAGTAGGGGGACTCCACCGTCGGGTAATTCACCCCTCCACTTT CASSRGTPPSGNSPLHF
NA TRBJ2-1 NA TRBV29-1 TGCAGCGTTGGCCAGGGACACGGGGATGAGCAGTTCTTC CSVGQGHGDEQFF
NA TRBJ1-1 TRBD1 TRBV5-4 TGTGCCAGCAGCTTGGCCAAGAAGGGACAGGGGAAGGGTGATGGCACTGAAGCTTTCTTT CASSLAKKGQGKGDGTEAFF
few TRBJ1-2 NA TRBV4-3 TGCGCCAGCAGCCACCTCACCCCCAGGGATTCGGCGGGCTACACCTTC CASSHLTPRDSAGYTF
NA TRBJ1-1 NA TRBV4-3 TGCGCCAGCAGCCAAGATAAACAGGCCTTGTGCACTGAAGCTTTCTTT CASSQDKQALCTEAFF
NA TRBJ1-5 NA TRBV4-1 TGCGCCAGCAGCCGACAGCGGGGTCAGCCCCAGCATTTT CASSRQRGQPQHF
NA TRBJ2-3 NA TRBV5-1 TGCGCCAGCAGTCGCCGAGGCCCTTCCCATAGGCAGTATTTT CASSRRGPSHRQYF
NA TRBJ2-2 TRBD1 TRBV7-9 TGTGCCAGCAGCACAGGGGTAGGGAAAACCGGGGAGCTGTTTTTT CASSTGVGKTGELFF
once TRBJ1-4 NA TRBV4-3 TGCGCCAGCAGCCAAGACCAAACGGAGACAACTAATGAAAAACTGTTTTTT CASSQDQTETTNEKLFF
NA TRBJ2-1 TRBD2 TRBV6-4 TGTGCCAGCAGTGACTCTAGACTAGCGGGAAATGAGCAGTTCTTC CASSDSRLAGNEQFF
NA TRBJ2-2 TRBD2 TRBV7-6 TGTGCCAGCAGCTTAGTCGGGGGGGGAGCCTCCACCGGGGAGCTGTTTTTT CASSLVGGGASTGELFF
NA TRBJ1-1 TRBD1 TRBV5-1 TGCGCCAGCAGCCCGGGAATGGGACAGGGGGGTTTCTTT CASSPGMGQGGFF
NA TRBJ1-1 NA TRBV9 TGTGCCAGCAGCGTAGGGCGGGGGCGCGACACTGAAGCTTTCTTT CASSVGRGRDTEAFF
NA TRBJ1-6 TRBD1 TRBV27 TGTGCCAGCAGTTTATCGACAGGGCCCCTATATAATTCACCCCTCCACTTT CASSLSTGPLYNSPLHF